The TCR beta chain under discussion was sequenced for a study of CD8+ T cells in alopecia areata. Investigators isolated RNA and reverse transcribed it into cDNA to act as the sequencing template. This table comes from immunoSEQ multiplex PCR, and its TCRdb copy is limited to in-frame clones, with some not included. There are around 100,000 clones in the sample; approximately 52% occur only once, and roughly 9% lies in the top ten. A word on this clone: Its antigen is still unknown. This same CDR3 is encoded by further DNA sequences in the sample.

Points from the study as a whole: Lesional scalp, notably in alopecia totalis/universalis, had clonality above that of normal scalp. Sequencing of scalp tissue also captures the resident alphabeta T cells of normal skin.

CD4+ and CD8+ T cells were sorted from PBMCs. Germline values: CDR1 SQVTM, CDR2 ANQGSEA. CDR3 length: 14 amino acids. V lost 4 bases, J lost 1 base, and 4 bases stayed unmatched. The sequencing sample was made of CD4+ T cells sorted from blood. The receptor was isolated from a human donor in good health. This sequence joins TRBV29-1 and TRBJ2-7; the match to TRBD1 covers 10 bases. DNA of the CDR3: TGCAGCGTTGCGGGGACAGGGGTTTCCTACGAGCAGTACTTC. Amino acids: CSVAGTGVSYEQYF.